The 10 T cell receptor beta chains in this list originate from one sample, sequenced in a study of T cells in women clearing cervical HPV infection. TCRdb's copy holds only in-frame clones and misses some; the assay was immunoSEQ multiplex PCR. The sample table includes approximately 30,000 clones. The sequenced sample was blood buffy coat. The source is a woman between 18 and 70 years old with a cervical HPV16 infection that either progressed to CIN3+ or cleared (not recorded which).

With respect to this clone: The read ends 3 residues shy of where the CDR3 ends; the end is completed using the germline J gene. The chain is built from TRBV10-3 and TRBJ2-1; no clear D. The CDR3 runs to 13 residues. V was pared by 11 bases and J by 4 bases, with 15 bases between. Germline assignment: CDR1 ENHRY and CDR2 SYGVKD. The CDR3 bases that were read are TGTGCCGCGCAGGAACCCCCTTACAATGAG. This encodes CAAQEPPYNE. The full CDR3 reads CAAQEPPYNEQFF.

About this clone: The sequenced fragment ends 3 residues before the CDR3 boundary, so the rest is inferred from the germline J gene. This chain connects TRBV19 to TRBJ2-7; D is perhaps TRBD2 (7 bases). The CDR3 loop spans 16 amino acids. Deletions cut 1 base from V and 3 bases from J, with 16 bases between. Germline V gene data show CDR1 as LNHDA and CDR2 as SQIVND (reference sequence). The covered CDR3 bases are TGTGCCAGTAGTATAGGGGCGGGGGCGGGAAACTACGAG. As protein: CASSIGAGAGNYE. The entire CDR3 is CASSIGAGAGNYEQYF. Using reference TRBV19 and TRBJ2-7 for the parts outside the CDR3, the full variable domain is DGGITQSPKYLFRKEGQNVTLSCEQNLNHDAMYWYRQDPGQGLRLIYYSQIVNDFQKGDIAEGYSVSREKKESFPLTVTSAQKNPTAFYLCASSIGAGAGNYEQYFGPGTRLTVT.

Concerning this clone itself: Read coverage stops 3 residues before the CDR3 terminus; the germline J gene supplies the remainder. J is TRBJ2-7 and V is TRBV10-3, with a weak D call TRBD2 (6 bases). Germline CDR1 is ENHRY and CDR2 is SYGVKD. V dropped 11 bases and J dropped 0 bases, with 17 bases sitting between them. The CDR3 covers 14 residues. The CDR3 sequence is CASNPGTDSYEQYF. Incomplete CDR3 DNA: TGTGCCTCCAATCCCGGGACTGACTCCTACGAG.

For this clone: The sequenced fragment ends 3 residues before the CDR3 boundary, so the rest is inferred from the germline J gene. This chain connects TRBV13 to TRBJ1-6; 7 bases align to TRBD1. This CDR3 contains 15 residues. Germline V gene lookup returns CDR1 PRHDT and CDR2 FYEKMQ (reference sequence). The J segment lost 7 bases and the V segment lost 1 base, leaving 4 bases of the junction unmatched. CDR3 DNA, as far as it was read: TGTGCCAGCAGCTTAGCCGGGACAGAAAATTCACCC. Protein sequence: CASSLAGTENSP. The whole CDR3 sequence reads CASSLAGTENSPLHF.

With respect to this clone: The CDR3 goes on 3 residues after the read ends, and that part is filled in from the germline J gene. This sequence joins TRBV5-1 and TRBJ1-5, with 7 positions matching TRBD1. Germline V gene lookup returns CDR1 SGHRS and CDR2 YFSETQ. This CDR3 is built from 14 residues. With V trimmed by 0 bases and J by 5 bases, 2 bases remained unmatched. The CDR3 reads CASSLEGQHQPQHF. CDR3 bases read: TGCGCCAGCAGCTTGGAGGGACAGCATCAGCCC.

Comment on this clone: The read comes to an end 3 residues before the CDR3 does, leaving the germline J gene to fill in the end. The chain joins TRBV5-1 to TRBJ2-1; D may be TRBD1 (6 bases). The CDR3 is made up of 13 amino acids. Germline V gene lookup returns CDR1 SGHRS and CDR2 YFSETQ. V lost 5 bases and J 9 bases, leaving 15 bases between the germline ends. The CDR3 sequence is CASRLGQSTEQFF. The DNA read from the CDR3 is TGCGCCAGCAGACTAGGACAGTCTACTGAG.

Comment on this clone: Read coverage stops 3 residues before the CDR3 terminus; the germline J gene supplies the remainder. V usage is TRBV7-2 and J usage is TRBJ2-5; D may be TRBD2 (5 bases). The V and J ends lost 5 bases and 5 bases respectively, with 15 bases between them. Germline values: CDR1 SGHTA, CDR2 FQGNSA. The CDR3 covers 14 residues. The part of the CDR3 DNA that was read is TGTGCCAGCAGCGCAACCACTCGAGGGGAGACC. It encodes CASSATTRGET. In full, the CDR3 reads CASSATTRGETQYF.

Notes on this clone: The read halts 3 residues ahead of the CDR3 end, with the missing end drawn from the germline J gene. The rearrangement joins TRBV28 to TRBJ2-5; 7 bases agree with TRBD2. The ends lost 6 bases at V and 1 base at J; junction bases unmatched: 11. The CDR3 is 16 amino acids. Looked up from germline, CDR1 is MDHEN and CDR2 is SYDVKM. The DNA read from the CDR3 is TGTGCCAGCAGGGGGGGTTATGCGGGGGTCCAAGAGACC. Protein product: CASRGGYAGVQET. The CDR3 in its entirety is CASRGGYAGVQETQYF. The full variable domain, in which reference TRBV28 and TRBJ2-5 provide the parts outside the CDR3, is DVKVTQSSRYLVKRTGEKVFLECVQDMDHENMFWYRQDPGLGLRLIYFSYDVKMKEKGDIPEGYSVSREKKERFSLILESASTNQTSMYLCASRGGYAGVQETQYFGPGTRLLVL.

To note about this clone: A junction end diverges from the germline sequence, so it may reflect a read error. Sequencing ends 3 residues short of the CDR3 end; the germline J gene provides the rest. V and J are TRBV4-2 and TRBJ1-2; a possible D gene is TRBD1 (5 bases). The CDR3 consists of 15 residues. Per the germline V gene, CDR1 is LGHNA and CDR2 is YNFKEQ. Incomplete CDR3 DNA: TGCGCCAGCAGCCATAGACAGTCGGGAGACTATGGC. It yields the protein CASSHRQSGDYG. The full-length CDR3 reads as CASSHRQSGDYGYTF.

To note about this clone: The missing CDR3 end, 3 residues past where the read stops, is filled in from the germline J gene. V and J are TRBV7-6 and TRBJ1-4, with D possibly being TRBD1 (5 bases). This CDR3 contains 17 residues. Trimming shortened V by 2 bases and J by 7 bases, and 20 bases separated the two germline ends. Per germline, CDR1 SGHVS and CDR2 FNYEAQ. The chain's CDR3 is CASSLISGQSGGEKLFF. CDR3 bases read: TGTGCCAGCAGCTTAATTTCAGGGCAATCCGGGGGTGAAAAA.